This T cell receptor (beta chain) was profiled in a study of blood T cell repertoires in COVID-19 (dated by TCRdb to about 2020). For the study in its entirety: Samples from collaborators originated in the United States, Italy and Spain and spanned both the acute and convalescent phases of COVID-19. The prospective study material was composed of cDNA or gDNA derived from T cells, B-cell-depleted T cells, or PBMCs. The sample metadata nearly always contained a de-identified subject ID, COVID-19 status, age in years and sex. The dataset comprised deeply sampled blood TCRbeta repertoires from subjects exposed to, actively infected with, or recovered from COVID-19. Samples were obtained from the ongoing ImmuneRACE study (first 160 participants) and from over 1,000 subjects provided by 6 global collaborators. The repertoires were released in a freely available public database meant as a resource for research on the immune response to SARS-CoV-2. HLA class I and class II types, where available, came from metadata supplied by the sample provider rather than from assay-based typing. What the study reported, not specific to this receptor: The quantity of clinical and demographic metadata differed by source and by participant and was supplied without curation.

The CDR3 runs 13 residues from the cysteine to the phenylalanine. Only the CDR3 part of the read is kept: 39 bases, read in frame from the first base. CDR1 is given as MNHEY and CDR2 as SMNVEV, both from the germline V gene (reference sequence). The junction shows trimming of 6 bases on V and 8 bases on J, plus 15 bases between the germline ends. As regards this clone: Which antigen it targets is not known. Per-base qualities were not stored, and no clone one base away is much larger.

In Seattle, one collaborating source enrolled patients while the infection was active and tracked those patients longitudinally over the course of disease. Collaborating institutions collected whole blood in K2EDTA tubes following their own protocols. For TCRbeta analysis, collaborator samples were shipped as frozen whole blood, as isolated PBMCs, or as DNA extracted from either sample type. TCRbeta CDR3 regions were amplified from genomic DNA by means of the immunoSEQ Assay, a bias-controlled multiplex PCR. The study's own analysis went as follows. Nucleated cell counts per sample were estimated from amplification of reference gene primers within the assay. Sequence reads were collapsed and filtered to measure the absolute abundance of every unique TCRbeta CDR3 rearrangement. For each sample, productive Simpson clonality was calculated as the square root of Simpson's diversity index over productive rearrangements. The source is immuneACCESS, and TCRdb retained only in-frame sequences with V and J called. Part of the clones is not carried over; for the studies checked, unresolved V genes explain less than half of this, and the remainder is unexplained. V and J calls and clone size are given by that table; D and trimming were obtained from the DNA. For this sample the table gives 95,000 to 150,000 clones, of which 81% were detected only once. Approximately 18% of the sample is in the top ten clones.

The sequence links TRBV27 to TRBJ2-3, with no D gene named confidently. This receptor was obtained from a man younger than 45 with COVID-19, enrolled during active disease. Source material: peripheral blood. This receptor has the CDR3 CASSPPSDFTQYF. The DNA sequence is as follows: TGTGCCAGCAGCCCCCCCAGCGACTTTACGCAGTATTTT.